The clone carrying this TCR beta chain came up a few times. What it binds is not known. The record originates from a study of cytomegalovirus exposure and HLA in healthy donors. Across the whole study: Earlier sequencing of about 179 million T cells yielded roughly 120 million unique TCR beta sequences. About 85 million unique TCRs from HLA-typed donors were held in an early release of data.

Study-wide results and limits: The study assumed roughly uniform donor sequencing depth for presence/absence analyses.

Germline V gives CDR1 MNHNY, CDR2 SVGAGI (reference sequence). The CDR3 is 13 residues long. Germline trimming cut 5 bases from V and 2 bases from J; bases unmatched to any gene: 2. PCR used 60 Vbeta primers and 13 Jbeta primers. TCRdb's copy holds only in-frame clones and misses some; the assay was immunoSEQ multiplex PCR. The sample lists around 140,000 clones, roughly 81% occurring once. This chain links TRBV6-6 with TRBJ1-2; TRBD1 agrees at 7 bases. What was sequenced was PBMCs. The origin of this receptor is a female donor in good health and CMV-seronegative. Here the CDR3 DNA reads TGTGCCAGCAGTCGACAGGGAAACTATGGCTACACCTTC. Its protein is CASSRQGNYGYTF.